A single T cell receptor (beta chain) is shown here with its context. Its antigen is currently unknown. This specimen belongs to a study of shared clonotypes between healthy human individuals. Study-wide background: Three CD4 naive, three CD4 memory, two CD8 naive and one CD8 memory plate were used per donor. Study results and caveats: Researchers sampled blood only, noting tissue repertoires likely differ.

The assay was immunoSEQ multiplex PCR, and TCRdb's table has in-frame clones only and misses some. The data contain more than 2 million clones, roughly 94% of them singletons. The V and J ends lost 8 bases and 4 bases respectively, with 11 bases between them. The CDR3 consists of 12 residues. Germline V gives CDR1 MNHNS, CDR2 SASEGT. V is TRBV6-1 and J is TRBJ1-2; D perhaps matches TRBD1 (5 bases). The sequenced sample was naive CD4+ T cells sorted from blood. Subset denoted: CD45RA+ positively selected. The source of this sequence is a man between 18 and 35 years old in good health. The DNA for the CDR3 is TGTGCCAGCGTGTCAGGGCCCTATGGCTACACCTTC. Its translation: CASVSGPYGYTF.